This T cell receptor beta chain was found in a study of cytomegalovirus exposure and HLA in healthy donors. Regarding the study as a whole: A later look showed TCR association rates differing by HLA locus, highest for DRB1 and lowest for HLA-C. Among TCR beta chains, those listed as cytomegalovirus-associated numbered more than 150.

Points on this clone: Its specificity is not known.

V was cut by 9 bases and J by 2 bases, with 14 bases left in between. CDR3 size: 14 residues. Germline CDR1 reads SNHLY; CDR2 reads FYNNEI. PCR primers comprised 60 Vbeta and 13 Jbeta primers. Generated by immunoSEQ multiplex PCR, the TCRdb table keeps only in-frame clones and is missing some. The sample consists of over 200,000 clones, roughly 91% of them appearing once. The V and J genes are TRBV2 and TRBJ1-5, with a tentative D call TRBD1 (6 bases). The clonotype originates from a woman under 30 in good health and CMV-seronegative. Sequenced input: PBMCs. The DNA of the CDR3 is TGTGCCAGTAGGGGGAGGGTTCGCAATCAGCCCCAGCATTTT. This codes for CASRGRVRNQPQHF.